This T cell receptor (beta chain) was retrieved from a study of blood T cells in healthy people across ages. Losses at the gene ends were 0 bases for V and 0 bases for J; bases not matched to a gene: 14. The CDR3 consists of 21 residues. Per the germline V gene, CDR1 is SGHDN and CDR2 is FVKESK. At least 6.5 million PBMCs were isolated per sample. The second PCR ran about 6 to 11 cycles with a sample-barcoded 5' primer and J-beta primers. TCRdb re-analysed the 5' RACE reads in MiXCR, keeping a single row per CDR3 protein. The table has about 290,000 distinct CDR3 sequences, 27% seen once. This receptor was taken from a woman aged 70 to 79 in good health. V gene TRBV14 combines with J gene TRBJ2-3, with 11 bases lining up with TRBD2. The specimen sequenced was blood. CDR3 residues: CASSQEWWSTSGSRSTDTQYF. In DNA form, the CDR3 reads TGTGCCAGCAGCCAAGAATGGTGGTCAACTAGCGGGAGTAGGAGCACAGATACGCAGTATTTT.